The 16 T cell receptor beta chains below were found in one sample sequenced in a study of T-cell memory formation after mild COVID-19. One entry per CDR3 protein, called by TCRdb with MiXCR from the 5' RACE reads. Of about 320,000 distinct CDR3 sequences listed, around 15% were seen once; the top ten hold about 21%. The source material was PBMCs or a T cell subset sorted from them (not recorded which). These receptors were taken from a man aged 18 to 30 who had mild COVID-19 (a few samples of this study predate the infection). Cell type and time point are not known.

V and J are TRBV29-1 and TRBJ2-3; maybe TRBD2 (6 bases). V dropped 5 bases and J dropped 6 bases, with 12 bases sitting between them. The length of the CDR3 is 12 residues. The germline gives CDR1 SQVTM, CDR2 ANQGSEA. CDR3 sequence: CSVSGGVDTQYF. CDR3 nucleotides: TGCAGCGTTTCCGGAGGGGTGGATACGCAGTATTTT.

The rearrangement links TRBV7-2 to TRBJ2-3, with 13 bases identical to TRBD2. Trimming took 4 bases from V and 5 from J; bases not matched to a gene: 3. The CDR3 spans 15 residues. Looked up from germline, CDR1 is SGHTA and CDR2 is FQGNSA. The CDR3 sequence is CASSSRTSGGDTQYF. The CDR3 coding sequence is TGTGCCAGCAGCTCCCGGACTAGCGGGGGAGATACGCAGTATTTT.

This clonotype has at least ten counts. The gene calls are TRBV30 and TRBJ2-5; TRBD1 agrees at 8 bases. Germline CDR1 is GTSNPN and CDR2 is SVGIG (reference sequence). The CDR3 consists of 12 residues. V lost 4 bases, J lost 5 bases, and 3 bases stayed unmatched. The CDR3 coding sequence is TGTGCCTGGACAGGGGGCGATGAGACCCAGTACTTC. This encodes CAWTGGDETQYF. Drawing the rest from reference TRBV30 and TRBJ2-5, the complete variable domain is SQTIHQWPATLVQPVGSPLSLECTVEGTSNPNLYWYRQAAGRGLQLLFYSVGIGQISSEVPQNLSASRPQDRQFILSSKKLLLSDSGFYLCAWTGGDETQYFGPGTRLLVL.

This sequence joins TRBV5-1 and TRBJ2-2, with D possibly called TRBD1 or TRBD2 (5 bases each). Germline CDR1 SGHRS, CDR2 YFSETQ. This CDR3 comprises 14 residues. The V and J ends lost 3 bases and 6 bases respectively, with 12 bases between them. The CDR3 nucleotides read TGCGCCAGCAGCTGGGACGGGGTAGCCGGGGAGCTGTTTTTT. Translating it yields CASSWDGVAGELFF.

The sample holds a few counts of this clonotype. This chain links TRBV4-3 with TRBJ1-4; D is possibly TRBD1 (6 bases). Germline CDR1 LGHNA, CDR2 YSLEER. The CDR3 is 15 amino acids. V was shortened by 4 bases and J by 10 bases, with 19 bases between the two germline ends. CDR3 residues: CASSPANREYGKLFF. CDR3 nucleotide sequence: TGCGCCAGCAGCCCCGCAAACAGGGAATATGGAAAACTGTTTTTT.

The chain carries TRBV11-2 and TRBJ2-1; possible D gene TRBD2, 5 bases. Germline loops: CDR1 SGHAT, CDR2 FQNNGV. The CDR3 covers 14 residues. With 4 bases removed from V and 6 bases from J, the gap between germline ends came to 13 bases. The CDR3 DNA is TGTGCCAGCAGCTCTTGGGATGCGGGCAATGAGCAGTTCTTC. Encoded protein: CASSSWDAGNEQFF.

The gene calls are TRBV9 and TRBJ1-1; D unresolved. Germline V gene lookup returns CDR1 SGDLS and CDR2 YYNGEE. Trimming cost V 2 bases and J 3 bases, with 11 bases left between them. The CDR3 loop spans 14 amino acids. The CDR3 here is CASSVSGSHTEAFF. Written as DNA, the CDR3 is TGTGCCAGCAGCGTTTCGGGATCTCACACTGAAGCTTTCTTT.

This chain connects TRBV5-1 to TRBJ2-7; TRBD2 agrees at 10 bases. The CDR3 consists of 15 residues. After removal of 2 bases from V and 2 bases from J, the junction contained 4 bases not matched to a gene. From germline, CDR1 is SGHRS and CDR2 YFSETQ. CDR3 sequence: CASSFGSGGTYEQYF. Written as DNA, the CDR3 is TGCGCCAGCAGCTTCGGTAGCGGGGGGACCTACGAGCAGTACTTC.

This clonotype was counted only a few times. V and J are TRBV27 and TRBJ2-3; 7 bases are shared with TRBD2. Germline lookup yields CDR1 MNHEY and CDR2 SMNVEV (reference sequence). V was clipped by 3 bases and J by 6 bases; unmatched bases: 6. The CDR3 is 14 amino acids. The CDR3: CASSFSGGWDTQYF. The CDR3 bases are TGTGCCAGCAGTTTTTCCGGGGGGTGGGATACGCAGTATTTT.

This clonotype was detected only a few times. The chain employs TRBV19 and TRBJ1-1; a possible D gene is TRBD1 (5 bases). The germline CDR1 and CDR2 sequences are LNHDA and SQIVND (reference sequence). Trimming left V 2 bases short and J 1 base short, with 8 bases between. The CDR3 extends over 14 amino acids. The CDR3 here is CASSIQGGNTEAFF. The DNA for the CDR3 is TGTGCCAGTAGTATACAGGGTGGGAACACTGAAGCTTTCTTT.

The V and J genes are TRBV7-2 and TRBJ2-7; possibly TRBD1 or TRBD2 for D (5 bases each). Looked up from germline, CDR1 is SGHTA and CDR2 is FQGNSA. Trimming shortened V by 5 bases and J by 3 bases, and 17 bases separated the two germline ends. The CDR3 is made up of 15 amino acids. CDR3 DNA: TGTGCCAGCAGCCCGTACGACGGGGCTGACTACGAGCAGTACTTC. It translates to CASSPYDGADYEQYF. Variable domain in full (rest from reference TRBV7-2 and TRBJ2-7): GAGVSQSPSNKVTEKGKDVELRCDPISGHTALYWYRQSLGQGLEFLIYFQGNSAPDKSGLPSDRFSAERTGGSVSTLTIQRTQQEDSAVYLCASSPYDGADYEQYFGPGTRLTVT.

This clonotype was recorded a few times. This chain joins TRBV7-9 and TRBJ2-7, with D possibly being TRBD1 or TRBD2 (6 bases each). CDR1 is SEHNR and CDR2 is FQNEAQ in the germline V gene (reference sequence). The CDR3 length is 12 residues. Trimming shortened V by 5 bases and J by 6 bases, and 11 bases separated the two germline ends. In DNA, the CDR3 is TGTGCCAGCAGCCTTGAGGGGGGCGAGCAGTACGTC. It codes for CASSLEGGEQYV.

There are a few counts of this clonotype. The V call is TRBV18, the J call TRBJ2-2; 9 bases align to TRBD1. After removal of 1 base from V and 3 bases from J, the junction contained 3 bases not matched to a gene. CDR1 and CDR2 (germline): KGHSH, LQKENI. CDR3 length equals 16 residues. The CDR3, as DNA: TGTGCCAGCTCACCACGACAGGGGGTGGACACCGGGGAGCTGTTTTTT. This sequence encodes CASSPRQGVDTGELFF.

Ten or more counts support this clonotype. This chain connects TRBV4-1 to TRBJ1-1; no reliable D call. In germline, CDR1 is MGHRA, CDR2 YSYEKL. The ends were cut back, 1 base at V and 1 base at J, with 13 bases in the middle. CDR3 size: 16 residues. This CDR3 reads CASSQALLLGNTEAFF. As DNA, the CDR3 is TGCGCCAGCAGCCAAGCGTTACTCCTCGGGAACACTGAAGCTTTCTTT.

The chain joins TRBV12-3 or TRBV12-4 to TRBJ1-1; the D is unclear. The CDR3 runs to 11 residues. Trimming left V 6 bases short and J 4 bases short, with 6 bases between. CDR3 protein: CASRESTEAFF. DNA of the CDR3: TGTGCCAGCAGGGAAAGCACTGAAGCTTTCTTT.

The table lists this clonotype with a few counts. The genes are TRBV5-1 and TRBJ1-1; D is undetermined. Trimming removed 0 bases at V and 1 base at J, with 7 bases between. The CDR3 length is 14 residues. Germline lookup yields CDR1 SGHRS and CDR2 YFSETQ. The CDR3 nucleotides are TGCGCCAGCAGCTTGGGACCGTCGAACACTGAAGCTTTCTTT. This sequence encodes CASSLGPSNTEAFF.